This is a list of T cell receptor beta chains from one sample in a study of neurological immune-mediated disorders. TCRdb ran MiXCR on the 5' RACE reads and lists one entry per CDR3 protein. In the table there are some 14,000 distinct CDR3 sequences, under 8% of which are singletons. The sequenced material came from CD8+ T cells from blood. All receptors derive from a middle-aged woman in good health. Both conserved end residues are part of each CDR3. Fields, in order: V gene, clone size, J gene, D gene, CDR3 DNA, CDR3 protein. A D gene is named only where the DNA matches it firmly. The size entry is marked missing in some rows and otherwise reads once, few, many or a size class.

v_call: TRBV7-8
clone_size: many
j_call: TRBJ2-7
d_call: TRBD2
cdr3_nt: TGTGCCAGCAGCCCGGGACTAGCGGGAGGGGATAACGAGCAGTACTTC
cdr3_aa: CASSPGLAGGDNEQYF

v_call: TRBV7-9
clone_size: many
j_call: TRBJ1-2
d_call: NA
cdr3_nt: TGTGCCAGCAGCGGAGCGGGACCCCACCGGGGGTATGGCTACACCTTC
cdr3_aa: CASSGAGPHRGYGYTF

v_call: TRBV9
clone_size: many
j_call: TRBJ2-2
d_call: TRBD1
cdr3_nt: TGTGCCAGCAGCGGCCCCGGGACAGGGTATGACACCGGGGAGCTGTTTTTT
cdr3_aa: CASSGPGTGYDTGELFF

v_call: TRBV20-1
clone_size: many
j_call: TRBJ1-2
d_call: NA
cdr3_nt: TGCAGTGCGCACAGGGTTGCTGGCTACACCTTC
cdr3_aa: CSAHRVAGYTF

v_call: TRBV6-5
clone_size: many
j_call: TRBJ2-1
d_call: TRBD2
cdr3_nt: TGTGCCAGCACCTTACATGCGGGGGGGCATCGGAATGAGCAGTTCTTC
cdr3_aa: CASTLHAGGHRNEQFF

v_call: TRBV5-1
clone_size: many
j_call: TRBJ1-1
d_call: NA
cdr3_nt: TGCGCCAGCAGCTTGAGGTTGAACACTGAAGCTTTCTTT
cdr3_aa: CASSLRLNTEAFF

v_call: TRBV29-1
clone_size: many
j_call: TRBJ1-1
d_call: NA
cdr3_nt: TGCAGCGGTGTGGACACTGAAGCTTTCTTT
cdr3_aa: CSGVDTEAFF

v_call: TRBV28
clone_size: many
j_call: TRBJ1-1
d_call: NA
cdr3_nt: TGTGCCAGCACATACGAGGACGGGCGCACTGAAGCTTTCTTT
cdr3_aa: CASTYEDGRTEAFF

v_call: TRBV7-8
clone_size: many
j_call: TRBJ2-3
d_call: TRBD2
cdr3_nt: TGTGCCAGCAGCTTAACCGGGAGGGCCTGGCAGAGCACAGATACGCAGTATTTT
cdr3_aa: CASSLTGRAWQSTDTQYF

v_call: TRBV5-1
clone_size: many
j_call: TRBJ2-5
d_call: NA
cdr3_nt: TGCGCCAGCACGACAGGACACCGCGCTCAAGAGACCCAGTACTTC
cdr3_aa: CASTTGHRAQETQYF

v_call: TRBV20-1
clone_size: many
j_call: TRBJ2-1
d_call: TRBD2
cdr3_nt: TGCAGTGCTAGTGGGCGGGCTAGCGGGAGTCCGGATGAGCAGTTCTTC
cdr3_aa: CSASGRASGSPDEQFF

v_call: TRBV28
clone_size: many
j_call: TRBJ1-1
d_call: TRBD1
cdr3_nt: TGTGCCAGCAGTTTATGGGGACAGATGAACACTGAAGCTTTCTTT
cdr3_aa: CASSLWGQMNTEAFF

v_call: TRBV11-3
clone_size: many
j_call: TRBJ2-3
d_call: NA
cdr3_nt: TGTGCCAGCAGCTCTTCCCAGTCCAGCACAGATACGCAGTATTTT
cdr3_aa: CASSSSQSSTDTQYF

v_call: TRBV2
clone_size: many
j_call: TRBJ2-7
d_call: NA
cdr3_nt: TGTGCCAGCAGATCGACAGCTGCTGACTACGAGCAGTACTTC
cdr3_aa: CASRSTAADYEQYF

v_call: TRBV4-1
clone_size: many
j_call: TRBJ2-5
d_call: TRBD1
cdr3_nt: TGCGCCAGCAGCTCACCCCCGACAGGGGAAGAGACCCAGTACTTC
cdr3_aa: CASSSPPTGEETQYF

v_call: TRBV4-2
clone_size: many
j_call: TRBJ1-4
d_call: TRBD1
cdr3_nt: TGTGCCAGCAGCCAAGGAGGAGGACAGGGAAATGAAAAACTGTTTTTT
cdr3_aa: CASSQGGGQGNEKLFF

v_call: TRBV10-3
clone_size: many
j_call: TRBJ1-3
d_call: TRBD1
cdr3_nt: TGTGCCATCAGTGGAAGACAGGGGTCCGGAAACACCATATATTTT
cdr3_aa: CAISGRQGSGNTIYF

v_call: TRBV30
clone_size: many
j_call: TRBJ2-1
d_call: NA
cdr3_nt: TGTGCCTGGAGTCAGCCGATCAATTACAATGAGCAGTTCTTC
cdr3_aa: CAWSQPINYNEQFF

v_call: TRBV20-1
clone_size: NA
j_call: TRBJ2-7
d_call: NA
cdr3_nt: TGCAGTGCTAGAGATGCGGGGAATCGGGAGCAGTACTTC
cdr3_aa: CSARDAGNREQYF

v_call: TRBV27
clone_size: NA
j_call: TRBJ2-5
d_call: NA
cdr3_nt: TGTGCCAGCAGTGAGGTAGCAGGGCTTGGGGAGACCCAGTACTTC
cdr3_aa: CASSEVAGLGETQYF

v_call: TRBV7-6
clone_size: many
j_call: TRBJ2-7
d_call: NA
cdr3_nt: TGTGCCAGCAGCGGACAGATGGATGAGCAGTACTTC
cdr3_aa: CASSGQMDEQYF

v_call: TRBV9
clone_size: many
j_call: TRBJ2-2
d_call: NA
cdr3_nt: TGTGCCAGCAGCGCACGGATCTACACCGGGGAGCTGTTTTTT
cdr3_aa: CASSARIYTGELFF

v_call: TRBV4-1
clone_size: many
j_call: TRBJ2-5
d_call: TRBD2
cdr3_nt: TGCGCCAGCAGCCAAGATGGGACTAGCGCAAGGGAGACCCAGTACTTC
cdr3_aa: CASSQDGTSARETQYF

v_call: TRBV5-1
clone_size: few
j_call: TRBJ1-4
d_call: NA
cdr3_nt: TGCGCCAGCAGCCCCGGACAGCTACTTAATGAAAAACTGTTTTTT
cdr3_aa: CASSPGQLLNEKLFF

v_call: TRBV30
clone_size: many
j_call: TRBJ2-1
d_call: TRBD2
cdr3_nt: TGTGCCTGTATTAGCGGGAAGGAGCAGTTCTTC
cdr3_aa: CACISGKEQFF

v_call: TRBV12-5
clone_size: many
j_call: TRBJ2-3
d_call: NA
cdr3_nt: TGTGCTAGTGGTTTAATCCAAGGGGGTCCGGCAGGACTTTCGCAGTATTTT
cdr3_aa: CASGLIQGGPAGLSQYF

v_call: TRBV27
clone_size: medium-sized
j_call: TRBJ2-2
d_call: NA
cdr3_nt: TGTGCCAGCAGTTCCGAGAACACCGGGGAGCTGTTTTTT
cdr3_aa: CASSSENTGELFF

v_call: TRBV15
clone_size: many
j_call: TRBJ2-7
d_call: TRBD1
cdr3_nt: TGTGCCACCAGCAGAGGGGACAGCTACGAGCAGTACTTC
cdr3_aa: CATSRGDSYEQYF

v_call: TRBV6-1
clone_size: NA
j_call: TRBJ2-1
d_call: TRBD2
cdr3_nt: TGTGCCAGCAGTGAACTAGCGGGGGGGCTCTCCTACAATGAGCAGTTCTTC
cdr3_aa: CASSELAGGLSYNEQFF

v_call: TRBV20-1
clone_size: many
j_call: TRBJ1-2
d_call: NA
cdr3_nt: TGCAGTGCTTATAACCGGGAGGGCTACACCTTC
cdr3_aa: CSAYNREGYTF

v_call: TRBV6-5
clone_size: many
j_call: TRBJ2-3
d_call: NA
cdr3_nt: TGTGCCAGCAGTGCAGGTCCAGATACGCAGTATTTT
cdr3_aa: CASSAGPDTQYF

v_call: TRBV9
clone_size: many
j_call: TRBJ2-3
d_call: NA
cdr3_nt: TGTGCCAGCAGCGTAACGGGGGCCCTCACAGATACGCAGTATTTT
cdr3_aa: CASSVTGALTDTQYF